Below, 26 T cell receptor beta chains from the same sample are listed, as sequenced in a study of cytomegalovirus exposure and HLA in healthy donors. PCR was performed using 60 Vbeta and 13 Jbeta primers. Using immunoSEQ multiplex PCR, the repertoire was profiled, and TCRdb retains in-frame clones only, with some absent. The table has just over 95,000 clones, roughly three quarters seen once; the top ten hold roughly 5%. Sequencing was performed on PBMCs. These receptors all come from a middle-aged woman in good health and CMV-seronegative.

This clone was observed a single time. CDR3 sequence (DNA): TGTGCCAGCAGCCCCAGACAGGGGGCGGACTATGGCTACACCTTC. It specifies CASSPRQGADYGYTF. This rearrangement joins TRBV4-2 to TRBJ1-2; 10 bases match TRBD1. Looked up from germline, CDR1 is LGHNA and CDR2 is YNFKEQ. Losses at the gene ends were 4 bases for V and 3 bases for J; bases not matched to a gene: 5. The CDR3 is 15 residues long.

This chain uses TRBV29-1 with TRBJ2-5; 10 positions match TRBD2. The CDR3 runs to 15 residues. With V trimmed by 3 bases and J by 5 bases, 9 bases remained unmatched. Germline-derived CDR1 and CDR2 are SQVTM and ANQGSEA. The CDR3 DNA reads as TGCAGCGTTGAGTCGAGCGGGGGGGCCCGGGAGACCCAGTACTTC. This codes for CSVESSGGARETQYF.

The rearrangement joins TRBV6-1 to TRBJ1-1; tentatively, D is TRBD1 (6 bases). V was cut by 3 bases and J by 3 bases, with 17 bases left in between. In germline, CDR1 is MNHNS, CDR2 SASEGT. The CDR3 is 16 amino acids. The CDR3 spells CASSDRRRTVYTEAFF. The CDR3, as DNA: TGTGCCAGCAGTGATCGCCGGAGGACAGTCTACACTGAAGCTTTCTTT.

In its sample, this clone was seen once. The CDR3 coding sequence is TGCGCCAGCAGCCAGTACACTTGGGGACTAGCGGGGGGGAACACCGGGGAGCTGTTTTTT. Translation gives CASSQYTWGLAGGNTGELFF. This chain joins TRBV4-1 and TRBJ2-2, with 15 nucleotides matching TRBD2. CDR1 and CDR2 (germline): MGHRA, YSYEKL. Trimming took 3 bases from V and 1 from J; bases not matched to a gene: 9. The CDR3 is made up of 20 amino acids.

A few counts support this clone. V usage is TRBV12-5 and J usage is TRBJ1-1, with D hard to call. Trimming took 6 bases from V and 4 from J, leaving 9 bases between them. CDR3 size: 12 residues. Germline-derived CDR1 and CDR2 are LGHNT and FRNRAP. In nucleotides, the CDR3 is TGTGCTAGTGGCCGGGATACCACTGAAGCTTTCTTT. This codes for CASGRDTTEAFF.

The J gene is TRBJ2-3, the V gene TRBV18; 8 bases are shared with TRBD2. CDR1 and CDR2 (germline): KGHSH, LQKENI. The V and J ends lost 3 bases and 2 bases, in that order; junction bases with no gene match: 7. The CDR3 runs to 16 residues. CDR3 loop: CASSPYGGGSTDTQYF. CDR3 sequence (DNA): TGTGCCAGCTCACCGTACGGCGGGGGGTCCACAGATACGCAGTATTTT.

The chain carries TRBV6-4 and TRBJ2-3, with 10 nucleotides matching TRBD2. Germline V CDR1 and CDR2: MRHNA, SNTAGT. CDR3 length: 15 residues. V lost 4 bases and J lost 6; bases outside the gene matches: 7. The CDR3 nucleotides are TGTGCCAGCAGTGCGGAAGCGGGGGGGCGCGATACGCAGTATTTT. Its translation: CASSAEAGGRDTQYF.

Concerning this clone: Since the CDR3 does not end with the conserved phenylalanine or tryptophan, this likely comes from a read error. V is TRBV6-5 and J is TRBJ1-2, with a weak D call TRBD1 (6 bases). Between the trimmed V and J ends, which lost 4 bases and 7 bases, there was a span of 10 bases. This CDR3 comprises 12 residues. Germline-derived CDR1 and CDR2 are MNHEY and SVGAGI. As DNA, the CDR3 is TGTGCCAGCAGTTCAGGGGAAATTGGCTACACCGTC. The encoded protein is CASSSGEIGYTV.

Details on this clone: The conserved phenylalanine or tryptophan normally closing the CDR3 is absent here, so this likely arose from a read error. This sequence joins TRBV30 and TRBJ2-3; the D gene is possibly TRBD2 (6 bases). The CDR3 covers 14 residues. Germline V gene data show CDR1 as GTSNPN and CDR2 as SVGIG (reference sequence). V was pared by 1 base and J by 2 bases, with 10 bases between. The CDR3 bases are TGTGCCTGGAGTGGTGTAGCGGTCACAGATACGCAGTATGTT. This sequence encodes CAWSGVAVTDTQYV.

The chain has TRBV6-5 and TRBJ2-1, with D possibly matching TRBD1 (6 bases). Deletions cut 2 bases from V and 0 bases from J, with 8 bases between. The CDR3 runs 15 residues. CDR1 is MNHEY and CDR2 is SVGAGI in the germline V gene. CDR3 residues: CASSYTGSSYNEQFF. The CDR3 region has the DNA TGTGCCAGCAGTTACACAGGGAGCTCCTACAATGAGCAGTTCTTC.

The V call is TRBV7-9, the J call TRBJ1-1; D is uncertain. Between the trimmed V and J ends, which lost 3 bases and 10 bases, there was a span of 21 bases. The CDR3 runs to 15 residues. Per the germline V gene, CDR1 is SEHNR and CDR2 is FQNEAQ (reference sequence). The CDR3 region has the DNA TGTGCCAGCAGCTTCCCCTTAACACGGAGGTCAGGAGCTTTCTTT. This gives the protein CASSFPLTRRSGAFF.

CDR3 DNA: TGTGCCAGTAGTATCCCCCGAGGGGGACAGTCTGATAGCAATCAGCCCCAGCATTTT. Residues: CASSIPRGGQSDSNQPQHF. The chain employs TRBV19 and TRBJ1-5, with TRBD1 matching 7 bases. Germline V gene sequence: CDR1 LNHDA, CDR2 SQIVND (reference sequence). The CDR3 extends over 19 amino acids. J was trimmed by 0 bases and V by 3 bases; bases with no gene match: 14.

The chain carries TRBV7-9 and TRBJ1-1, with a weak D call TRBD1 (5 bases). The germline CDR1 and CDR2 sequences are SEHNR and FQNEAQ (reference sequence). The V end lost 1 base, the J end lost 1 base, and 7 bases lay between the germline ends. There are 14 residues in the CDR3. The CDR3 spells CASSLEGENTEAFF. The CDR3 bases are TGTGCCAGCAGCTTAGAAGGGGAGAACACTGAAGCTTTCTTT.

V is TRBV9 and J is TRBJ1-3, with D tentatively TRBD1 (5 bases). V lost 3 bases and J lost 0, with 13 bases in between. This CDR3 spans 16 amino acids. The germline V gene has CDR1 SGDLS and CDR2 YYNGEE. The CDR3 spells CASSGMTATSGNTIYF. The CDR3 bases are TGTGCCAGCAGCGGTATGACAGCCACCTCTGGAAACACCATATATTTT.

This clone was detected only a few times. CDR3 in DNA: TGTGCCAGCAGCTTGGGGAAGGGGTCACCCCTCCACTTT. It is translated as CASSLGKGSPLHF. The V call is TRBV7-2, the J call TRBJ1-6, with a weak D call TRBD1 (5 bases). The CDR3 totals 13 residues. The germline gives CDR1 SGHTA, CDR2 FQGNSA. V was trimmed by 3 bases and J by 10 bases, leaving 10 bases between them.

The V gene is TRBV25-1, the J gene TRBJ1-5; D gene unclear. Germline V gives CDR1 MGHDK, CDR2 SYGVNS. V shed 5 bases and J shed 1 base, with 9 bases lying between them. This CDR3 has 14 residues. The CDR3 DNA reads as TGTGCCAGCAGTCAGGCTTTGAGCAATCAGCCCCAGCATTTT. Amino acids: CASSQALSNQPQHF.

The chain employs TRBV14 and TRBJ2-3; D might be TRBD2 (5 bases). The CDR3 is 13 amino acids. In germline, CDR1 is SGHDN, CDR2 FVKESK. Trimming pared 4 bases from V and 6 bases from J, leaving 11 bases between. CDR3 in amino acids: CASSRLASDTQYF. The CDR3 coding sequence is TGTGCCAGCAGCCGATTAGCTAGCGATACGCAGTATTTT.

The chain couples TRBV11-2 to TRBJ2-1, with 12 bases that match TRBD1. J lost 3 bases, V lost 1 base, and 4 bases had no gene match. In germline, CDR1 is SGHAT, CDR2 FQNNGV. The CDR3 spans 17 residues. CDR3 nucleotide sequence: TGTGCCAGCAGCTTAGCGGGACAGGGGGCCAGCTACAATGAGCAGTTCTTC. Protein: CASSLAGQGASYNEQFF.

V is TRBV4-1 and J is TRBJ2-1; tentatively, D is TRBD1 (5 bases). The V and J ends lost 1 base and 9 bases respectively, with 10 bases between them. This CDR3 is 13 amino acids long. Germline assignment: CDR1 MGHRA and CDR2 YSYEKL. CDR3 loop: CASSQVGAREQFF. The CDR3 DNA reads as TGCGCCAGCAGCCAAGTAGGGGCGCGTGAGCAGTTCTTC.

The chain has TRBV2 and TRBJ2-1; no reliable D call. CDR3 length: 15 amino acids. CDR1 is SNHLY, CDR2 FYNNEI, per germline. V lost 3 bases to trimming and J lost 0 bases, with 9 bases between them. CDR3 loop: CASSDPTSSYNEQFF. The DNA for the CDR3 is TGTGCCAGCAGTGATCCCACGAGCTCCTACAATGAGCAGTTCTTC.

The J gene is TRBJ2-7, the V gene TRBV10-1; maybe TRBD1 (5 bases). Trimming cost V 4 bases and J 5 bases, with 12 bases left between them. The CDR3 contains 13 residues. Germline V gives CDR1 WNHNN, CDR2 SYGVQD (reference sequence). CDR3 sequence: CASSGPVGDEQYF. CDR3 coding DNA: TGCGCCAGCAGTGGTCCGGTAGGGGACGAGCAGTACTTC.

This chain connects TRBV19 to TRBJ2-7, with D possibly matching TRBD1 (5 bases). The CDR3 extends over 12 amino acids. The germline CDR1 and CDR2 sequences are LNHDA and SQIVND (reference sequence). The V end lost 9 bases, the J end lost 13 bases, and 22 bases lay between the germline ends. CDR3 sequence: CARPPWGRPPYF. In DNA, the CDR3 is TGTGCCAGACCCCCTTGGGGCCGTCCACCTTACTTC.

The sample holds a few counts of this clone. The chain uses TRBV2 and TRBJ2-7, with TRBD1 identical over 7 bases. CDR1 and CDR2 from the germline V gene are SNHLY and FYNNEI. This CDR3 has 14 residues. The V and J ends lost 7 bases and 3 bases, in that order; junction bases with no gene match: 9. CDR3 nucleotides: TGTGCCAGCACCGAGGGTAGGGGGCACTACGAGCAGTACTTC. Its protein is CASTEGRGHYEQYF. The complete variable domain, with remaining parts taken from reference TRBV2 and TRBJ2-7, reads EPEVTQTPSHQVTQMGQEVILRCVPISNHLYFYWYRQILGQKVEFLVSFYNNEISEKSEIFDDQFSVERPDGSNFTLKIRSTKLEDSAMYFCASTEGRGHYEQYFGPGTRLTVT.

This rearrangement joins TRBV27 to TRBJ1-1; the D gene is possibly TRBD1 (6 bases). Trimming removed 3 bases at V and 5 bases at J, with 22 bases between. In germline, CDR1 is MNHEY, CDR2 SMNVEV (reference sequence). The CDR3 contains 17 residues. CDR3 in DNA: TGTGCCAGCAGTTTTTTCCCCGCCGCAGGGGAGCGGACTGAAGCTTTCTTT. As protein: CASSFFPAAGERTEAFF.

The rearrangement joins TRBV11-2 to TRBJ1-1, with D uncertain. Trimming removed 4 bases at V and 3 bases at J, with 24 bases between. Germline V gene data show CDR1 as SGHAT and CDR2 as FQNNGV. The CDR3 spans 18 residues. CDR3: CASSSSAQFIRLDTEAFF. The CDR3 nucleotides are TGTGCCAGCAGCTCTAGCGCCCAGTTTATTCGGTTGGACACTGAAGCTTTCTTT.

In its sample, this clone was seen a few times. This sequence joins TRBV5-1 and TRBJ2-2, with 9 positions matching TRBD2. This CDR3 comprises 16 residues. The ends lost 4 bases at V and 4 bases at J; junction bases unmatched: 8. The germline V gene has CDR1 SGHRS and CDR2 YFSETQ. CDR3 sequence: CASSPRLADPTGELFF. In DNA, the CDR3 is TGCGCCAGCAGCCCCCGACTAGCGGACCCCACCGGGGAGCTGTTTTTT. Using reference TRBV5-1 and TRBJ2-2 for the parts outside the CDR3, the full variable domain is KAGVTQTPRYLIKTRGQQVTLSCSPISGHRSVSWYQQTPGQGLQFLFEYFSETQRNKGNFPGRFSGRQFSNSRSEMNVSTLELGDSALYLCASSPRLADPTGELFFGEGSRLTVL.